The next 15 T cell receptor beta chains were all read from a single sample in a study of graft-versus-host responses after intestinal transplantation. TCRdb keeps only in-frame clones here, not all; method: immunoSEQ multiplex PCR. The table includes around 50,000 clones, 84% detected once. Their antigens remain unidentified. The sequenced sample was unstimulated CD4+ T cells sorted from spleen or lymph node cells, obtained before transplant. These receptors came from a human donor who was the organ donor for an intestinal transplant.

The chain joins TRBV27 to TRBJ1-6; a weak D match, TRBD1 (5 bases). CDR1 and CDR2 (germline): MNHEY, SMNVEV (reference sequence). The CDR3 loop spans 15 amino acids. The V end was cut by 5 bases, the J end by 7 bases, with 15 bases between. CDR3 region: CASSPEGAGNSPLHF. As DNA, the CDR3 is TGTGCCAGCAGTCCCGAAGGGGCGGGGAATTCACCCCTCCACTTT.

The chain joins TRBV7-9 to TRBJ1-5; possibly TRBD1 for D (6 bases). The germline CDR1 and CDR2 sequences are SEHNR and FQNEAQ (reference sequence). V gave up 3 bases and J gave up 3 bases, with 9 bases separating them. The CDR3 extends over 14 amino acids. The DNA for the CDR3 is TGTGCCAGCAGCTTGACAGGAAACAATCAGCCCCAGCATTTT. Protein product: CASSLTGNNQPQHF.

This clone was recorded only once. J is TRBJ1-2 and V is TRBV18; 11 bases line up with TRBD1. From germline, CDR1 is KGHSH and CDR2 LQKENI. The CDR3 is 15 residues long. The V and J ends lost 1 base and 2 bases, in that order; junction bases with no gene match: 0. The CDR3 loop is CASSPRTGGNYGYTF. The CDR3 bases are TGTGCCAGCTCACCACGGACAGGGGGCAACTATGGCTACACCTTC.

The chain recombines TRBV6-1 with TRBJ1-5; tentatively, D is TRBD1 (6 bases). This CDR3 spans 15 amino acids. V dropped 11 bases and J dropped 0 bases, with 17 bases sitting between them. CDR1 and CDR2 (germline): MNHNS, SASEGT. The CDR3 sequence is CAAGVAPYSNQPQHF. The DNA for the CDR3 is TGTGCCGCAGGGGTGGCGCCCTATAGCAATCAGCCCCAGCATTTT.

The chain joins TRBV21-1 to TRBJ2-7; TRBD2, the table's D call, was not compared with the DNA. TRBV21-1 is given as a pseudogene. This CDR3 is built from 16 residues. The CDR3 reads CASREAELHVLDEQYF. The CDR3 bases are TGTGCCAGCAGAGAGGCTGAACTACACGTGTTAGACGAGCAGTACTTC.

V gene TRBV15 combines with J gene TRBJ1-2; D gene ambiguous. The V gene's germline CDR1 is LNHNV and CDR2 YYDKDF (reference sequence). V dropped 1 base and J dropped 3 bases, with 21 bases sitting between them. The CDR3 has 18 residues. CDR3 residues: CATSRGLLAVGDDYGYTF. As DNA, the CDR3 is TGTGCCACCAGCAGAGGATTGTTAGCGGTTGGGGATGACTATGGCTACACCTTC.

The chain recombines TRBV4-2 with TRBJ2-4; 11 bases are a match to TRBD1. CDR1 LGHNA and CDR2 YNFKEQ come from the germline V gene. V lost 1 base to trimming and J lost 9 bases; unmatched junction nucleotides: 14. The CDR3 has 18 amino acids. CDR3 nucleotide sequence: TGTGCCAGCAGCCAAGCTACTCTCGGGACAGGGGGGGGCGGCATTCAGTACTTC. Amino acids: CASSQATLGTGGGGIQYF.

The chain uses TRBV28 and TRBJ1-1, with 7 bases lining up with TRBD1. This CDR3 comprises 15 residues. J was trimmed by 3 bases and V by 5 bases; bases with no gene match: 9. CDR1 MDHEN and CDR2 SYDVKM come from the germline V gene. The CDR3 DNA reads as TGTGCCAGCAGTAGCCCGGGACAGATCGACACTGAAGCTTTCTTT. This gives the protein CASSSPGQIDTEAFF.

In its sample, this clone was seen once. This chain links TRBV19 with TRBJ2-3; weak D call: TRBD2 (5 bases). Germline values: CDR1 LNHDA, CDR2 SQIVND (reference sequence). There are 16 residues in the CDR3. The V and J ends lost 3 bases and 0 bases respectively, with 13 bases between them. Here the CDR3 DNA reads TGTGCCAGTAGTATTACGAGCGGACGAAGCACAGATACGCAGTATTTT. As protein: CASSITSGRSTDTQYF.

This chain uses TRBV14 with TRBJ1-1; possibly TRBD1 for D (5 bases). V dropped 2 bases and J dropped 6 bases, with 16 bases sitting between them. CDR3 size: 15 residues. Per germline, CDR1 SGHDN and CDR2 FVKESK. CDR3 in DNA: TGTGCCAGCAGCCAAAGTAGTGGGGCGTTAGCTGAAGCTTTCTTT. Protein: CASSQSSGALAEAFF.

The chain carries TRBV14 and TRBJ2-3, with TRBD2 as a possible D gene (5 bases). Germline values: CDR1 SGHDN, CDR2 FVKESK. V was shortened by 4 bases and J by 1 base, with 15 bases between the two germline ends. This CDR3 has 16 amino acids. The CDR3 sequence: CASSPLLAAGTDTQYF. The CDR3, as DNA: TGTGCCAGCAGCCCCCTACTGGCAGCGGGCACAGATACGCAGTATTTT.

In this sample, this clone turned up once. This chain uses TRBV25-1 with TRBJ1-1, with TRBD1 identical over 7 bases. CDR1 is MGHDK and CDR2 is SYGVNS in the germline V gene. This CDR3 region has 15 residues. V was pared by 2 bases and J by 0 bases, with 3 bases of the junction left unmatched. For the CDR3, the DNA is TGTGCCAGCAGTGAACAGGGGGGGGTGAACACTGAAGCTTTCTTT. Residues: CASSEQGGVNTEAFF.

This chain connects TRBV6-1 to TRBJ2-5; D is unclear. Between the trimmed V and J ends, which lost 2 bases and 11 bases, there was a span of 21 bases. The CDR3 totals 15 residues. Looked up from germline, CDR1 is MNHNS and CDR2 is SASEGT. As DNA, the CDR3 is TGTGCCAGCAGTGAATGGGTCTCCGTTCCCTACGGGCAGTACTTC. This sequence encodes CASSEWVSVPYGQYF.

The V call is TRBV12-5, the J call TRBJ2-1; 9 bases align to TRBD2. The length of the CDR3 is 20 residues. Germline values: CDR1 LGHNT, CDR2 FRNRAP. Trimming removed 0 bases from V and 8 bases from J; junction bases left unmatched: 20. The CDR3, as DNA: TGTGCTAGTGGTTTGGTACGGTGGGTGGGTAGCGGGAGAGTTGTACATGAGCAGTTCTTC. This sequence encodes CASGLVRWVGSGRVVHEQFF.

The V and J genes are TRBV11-2 and TRBJ2-5; D is ambiguous. The V gene's germline CDR1 is SGHAT and CDR2 FQNNGV. Trimming cost V 1 base and J 6 bases, with 6 bases left between them. The CDR3 length is 12 residues. In DNA, the CDR3 is TGTGCCAGCAGCTTAGGTACCCAGACCCAGTACTTC. This codes for CASSLGTQTQYF.